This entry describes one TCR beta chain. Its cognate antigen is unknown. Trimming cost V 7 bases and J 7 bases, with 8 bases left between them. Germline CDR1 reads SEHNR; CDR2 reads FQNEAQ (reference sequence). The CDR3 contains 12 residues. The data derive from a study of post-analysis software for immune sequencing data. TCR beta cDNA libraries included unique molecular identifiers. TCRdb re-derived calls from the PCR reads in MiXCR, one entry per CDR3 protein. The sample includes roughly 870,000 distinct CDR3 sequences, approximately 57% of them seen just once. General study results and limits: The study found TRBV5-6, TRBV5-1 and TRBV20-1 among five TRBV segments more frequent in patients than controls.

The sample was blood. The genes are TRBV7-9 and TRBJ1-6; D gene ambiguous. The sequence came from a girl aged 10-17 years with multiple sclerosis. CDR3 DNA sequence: TGTGCCAGCAAGTCAGAGAATTCACCCCTCCACTTT. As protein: CASKSENSPLHF.